The rows below give T cell receptor beta chains drawn from one sample of a study of T-cell reconstitution after alpha-beta-depleted transplantation in children. A single record per CDR3 protein comes from TCRdb applying MiXCR to the PCR reads. The repertoire includes hundreds of thousands of distinct CDR3 sequences, less than 35% of them detected once, and approximately 2.3% sits in the top ten. The sample in question was PBMCs from the stem cell graft donor, obtained from the stem cell graft. Receptors were obtained from a human donor who donated a stem cell graft to a child with aplastic anemia. The CDR3 runs from the conserved cysteine through the conserved F or W. The order of the fields is J gene, V gene, D gene, clone size, CDR3 DNA, CDR3 protein. D genes are given only for firm matches. Expanded clones are given a class, and other clones once, few, many or no size at all.

j_gene: TRBJ2-5
v_gene: TRBV10-3
d_gene: -
abundance: few
CDR3nt: TGTGCCATCAGTGACGGGGAGTTGGAGACCCAGTACTTC
CDR3aa: CAISDGELETQYF

j_gene: TRBJ2-1
v_gene: TRBV6-1
d_gene: -
abundance: few
CDR3nt: TGTGCCAGCAGTGATTTACCCTACAATGAGCAGTTCTTC
CDR3aa: CASSDLPYNEQFF

j_gene: TRBJ2-2
v_gene: TRBV20-1
d_gene: TRBD2
abundance: few
CDR3nt: TGCAGTGCTAGCACACTAGCGGGAGAGGCCGGGGAGCTGTTTTTT
CDR3aa: CSASTLAGEAGELFF

j_gene: TRBJ2-2
v_gene: TRBV28
d_gene: -
abundance: -
CDR3nt: TGTGCCAGCAGTCCCCGGATGATGCGGGGAGGGAACACCGGGGAGCTGTTTTTT
CDR3aa: CASSPRMMRGGNTGELFF

j_gene: TRBJ1-2
v_gene: TRBV6-5
d_gene: -
abundance: few
CDR3nt: TGTGCCAGCAGTTACTCGATCGGTTTGAGTGGCTACACCTTC
CDR3aa: CASSYSIGLSGYTF

j_gene: TRBJ2-3
v_gene: TRBV20-1
d_gene: -
abundance: few
CDR3nt: TGCAGTGCTATAGGAATGACAGCCAGCACAGATACGCAGTATTTT
CDR3aa: CSAIGMTASTDTQYF

j_gene: TRBJ2-1
v_gene: TRBV20-1
d_gene: -
abundance: few
CDR3nt: TGCAGTGCTAACGATGAGGGAGTTTCCTACAATGAGCAGTTCTTC
CDR3aa: CSANDEGVSYNEQFF

j_gene: TRBJ2-1
v_gene: TRBV29-1
d_gene: -
abundance: few
CDR3nt: TGCAGCGTTGCCGGACAGATGAATGAGCAGTTCTTC
CDR3aa: CSVAGQMNEQFF

j_gene: TRBJ2-5
v_gene: TRBV15
d_gene: -
abundance: -
CDR3nt: TGTGCCACCAGCAGAAGGACAGTCCGCCAAGAGACCCAGTACTTC
CDR3aa: CATSRRTVRQETQYF

j_gene: TRBJ2-5
v_gene: TRBV29-1
d_gene: TRBD1
abundance: -
CDR3nt: TGCAGCGTTGACGGGACAGGGGGTGTAGGAGAGACCCAGTACTTC
CDR3aa: CSVDGTGGVGETQYF

j_gene: TRBJ2-1
v_gene: TRBV9
d_gene: TRBD1
abundance: few
CDR3nt: TGTGCCAGCAGCGTAGCCGAATGGGACAGCCAAAAAGGGCAGTTCTTC
CDR3aa: CASSVAEWDSQKGQFF

j_gene: TRBJ1-3
v_gene: TRBV3-1
d_gene: -
abundance: few
CDR3nt: TGTGCCAGCAGCCAAGATTGGGGGGGCCACTCTGGAAACACCATATATTTT
CDR3aa: CASSQDWGGHSGNTIYF

j_gene: TRBJ2-1
v_gene: TRBV18
d_gene: TRBD2
abundance: many
CDR3nt: TGTGCCAGCTCATCTCCTCGACTAGCGGGAGCGGTGTATGAGCAGTTCTTC
CDR3aa: CASSSPRLAGAVYEQFF

j_gene: TRBJ1-4
v_gene: TRBV20-1
d_gene: -
abundance: -
CDR3nt: TGCAGTGCTAGAGATAACAGGGAATTCGAAAAACTGTTTTTT
CDR3aa: CSARDNREFEKLFF

j_gene: TRBJ2-5
v_gene: TRBV9
d_gene: TRBD2
abundance: -
CDR3nt: TGTGCCAGCAGCTCACGCGGAGGGACTAGCGGGGGAGAAGAGACCCAGTACTTC
CDR3aa: CASSSRGGTSGGEETQYF

j_gene: TRBJ2-5
v_gene: TRBV6-1
d_gene: -
abundance: -
CDR3nt: TGTGCCAGCAGTGCCCAGCAAGAGACCCAGTACTTC
CDR3aa: CASSAQQETQYF

j_gene: TRBJ2-3
v_gene: TRBV5-4
d_gene: TRBD2
abundance: few
CDR3nt: TGTGCCAGCAGCTTGGCTAGCGGGAGGGGAGCAGCAGATACGCAGTATTTT
CDR3aa: CASSLASGRGAADTQYF

j_gene: TRBJ2-7
v_gene: TRBV29-1
d_gene: -
abundance: few
CDR3nt: TGCAGCGCCCCTCCGGTATTCTACGAGCAGTACTTC
CDR3aa: CSAPPVFYEQYF

j_gene: TRBJ2-7
v_gene: TRBV25-1
d_gene: -
abundance: -
CDR3nt: TGTGCCAGCGGGGGGCCCCGACAGATATCCTACGAGCAGTACTTC
CDR3aa: CASGGPRQISYEQYF

j_gene: TRBJ1-5
v_gene: TRBV19
d_gene: -
abundance: -
CDR3nt: TGTGCCAGTAGTATCCTCCAGGGGCGACAGCCCCAGCATTTT
CDR3aa: CASSILQGRQPQHF

j_gene: TRBJ1-5
v_gene: TRBV12-3/TRBV12-4
d_gene: -
abundance: -
CDR3nt: TGTGCCAGCAGTTTAGCGCCGGGGGTAACTAGCAATCAGCCCCAGCATTTT
CDR3aa: CASSLAPGVTSNQPQHF

j_gene: TRBJ2-1
v_gene: TRBV11-2
d_gene: TRBD2
abundance: -
CDR3nt: TGTGCCAGCGTCCGTAGCGGGAACCCCTACAATGAGCAGTTCTTC
CDR3aa: CASVRSGNPYNEQFF

j_gene: TRBJ2-5
v_gene: TRBV9
d_gene: TRBD1
abundance: -
CDR3nt: TGTGCCAGCAGCGCCCCAGGACAGGGGGTCATGGGAGAGACCCAGTACTTC
CDR3aa: CASSAPGQGVMGETQYF

j_gene: TRBJ2-1
v_gene: TRBV11-2
d_gene: TRBD2
abundance: -
CDR3nt: TGTGCCAGCAGCTTAGATAGGGTAGCGGGGGGGAATGAGCAGTTCTTC
CDR3aa: CASSLDRVAGGNEQFF

j_gene: TRBJ2-3
v_gene: TRBV18
d_gene: -
abundance: -
CDR3nt: TGTGCCAGCTCACCGATTGCGGGCCGTGAAGATACGCAGTATTTT
CDR3aa: CASSPIAGREDTQYF

j_gene: TRBJ2-7
v_gene: TRBV19
d_gene: -
abundance: -
CDR3nt: TGTGCCAGTAGTACTCAGACAGGCCTCTACGAGCAGTACTTC
CDR3aa: CASSTQTGLYEQYF

j_gene: TRBJ2-1
v_gene: TRBV7-3
d_gene: -
abundance: few
CDR3nt: TGTGCCAGCAGCCGGCGGGGTGGACCCAATGAGCAGTTCTTC
CDR3aa: CASSRRGGPNEQFF

j_gene: TRBJ2-5
v_gene: TRBV24-1
d_gene: TRBD1
abundance: -
CDR3nt: TGTGCCACCAGTGAGGGGGAGACAGGGGGCGTGATCGGAGAGACCCAGTACTTC
CDR3aa: CATSEGETGGVIGETQYF

j_gene: TRBJ2-3
v_gene: TRBV7-7
d_gene: -
abundance: -
CDR3nt: TGTGCCAGCAGCCCGACAAGTACCACAGATACGCAGTATTTT
CDR3aa: CASSPTSTTDTQYF

j_gene: TRBJ2-1
v_gene: TRBV5-5
d_gene: -
abundance: once
CDR3nt: TGTGCCAGCACCTTGGGTTTAAGCTCCTACAATGAGCAGTTCTTC
CDR3aa: CASTLGLSSYNEQFF

j_gene: TRBJ1-2
v_gene: TRBV10-3
d_gene: -
abundance: -
CDR3nt: TGTGCCATCAGTGAGTCCCCCGACTATGGCTACACCTTC
CDR3aa: CAISESPDYGYTF

j_gene: TRBJ1-5
v_gene: TRBV5-4
d_gene: -
abundance: -
CDR3nt: TGTGCCAACAGCTTGGGGCAGTCCAGCAATCAGCCCCAGCATTTT
CDR3aa: CANSLGQSSNQPQHF

j_gene: TRBJ2-1
v_gene: TRBV30
d_gene: -
abundance: -
CDR3nt: TGTGCCTGGTCCCCCACCGGGGCAGGGGACCAGTTCTTC
CDR3aa: CAWSPTGAGDQFF

j_gene: TRBJ2-1
v_gene: TRBV29-1
d_gene: TRBD2
abundance: few
CDR3nt: TGCAGCGTTGTTTGGTCTCAGCGGGACTCATACAATGAGCAGTTCTTC
CDR3aa: CSVVWSQRDSYNEQFF

j_gene: TRBJ2-3
v_gene: TRBV27
d_gene: TRBD2
abundance: few
CDR3nt: TGTGCCAGCAGTGGGACTAGCGGGATGGGGGGTACGCAGTATTTT
CDR3aa: CASSGTSGMGGTQYF

j_gene: TRBJ2-1
v_gene: TRBV5-1
d_gene: -
abundance: -
CDR3nt: TGCGCCAGCAGCTTGTCACAGAGCTACAATGAGCAGTTCTTC
CDR3aa: CASSLSQSYNEQFF

j_gene: TRBJ1-6
v_gene: TRBV7-2
d_gene: -
abundance: -
CDR3nt: TGTGCCAGCAGCCGGGGGCGTGAACCCCTCCACTTT
CDR3aa: CASSRGREPLHF

j_gene: TRBJ1-4
v_gene: TRBV15
d_gene: TRBD1
abundance: few
CDR3nt: TGTGCCACCAGCAGAGATAAGGGGGCGACCGGTGAAAAACTGTTTTTT
CDR3aa: CATSRDKGATGEKLFF

j_gene: TRBJ2-1
v_gene: TRBV27
d_gene: TRBD2
abundance: few
CDR3nt: TGTGCCAGCAGTACCGCCGGGACTAGCGGGAGGGCCGTGTGGAATGAGCAGTTCTTC
CDR3aa: CASSTAGTSGRAVWNEQFF

j_gene: TRBJ1-2
v_gene: TRBV30
d_gene: -
abundance: few
CDR3nt: TGTGCCTGGAGGGACATCGCTGGCTACACCTTC
CDR3aa: CAWRDIAGYTF

j_gene: TRBJ1-2
v_gene: TRBV5-1
d_gene: TRBD1
abundance: few
CDR3nt: TGCGCCAGCAGCTTAAAAGGACAGGGAGTACAAATTAACTATGGCTACACCTTC
CDR3aa: CASSLKGQGVQINYGYTF

j_gene: TRBJ2-5
v_gene: TRBV9
d_gene: TRBD1
abundance: -
CDR3nt: TGTGCCAGCAGCGTAGGCACAGGGGGCGCATGGGAAGAGACCCAGTACTTC
CDR3aa: CASSVGTGGAWEETQYF

j_gene: TRBJ1-1
v_gene: TRBV5-6
d_gene: TRBD1
abundance: many
CDR3nt: TGTGCCAGCGGCCTCAGGGGGTTCGACACTGAAGCTTTCTTT
CDR3aa: CASGLRGFDTEAFF

j_gene: TRBJ1-1
v_gene: TRBV19
d_gene: TRBD1
abundance: -
CDR3nt: TGTGCCAGTAGTCCCCTTCCGGGACAGGGGGCCCAGAACACTGAAGCTTTCTTT
CDR3aa: CASSPLPGQGAQNTEAFF

j_gene: TRBJ1-1
v_gene: TRBV12-3/TRBV12-4
d_gene: -
abundance: -
CDR3nt: TGTGCCAGCAGTTTAAGGTCAGCAAGGCACACTGAAGCTTTCTTT
CDR3aa: CASSLRSARHTEAFF

j_gene: TRBJ2-3
v_gene: TRBV5-6
d_gene: -
abundance: -
CDR3nt: TGTGCCAGCAGCCCTGGGGGAAGCCCAGATACGCAGTATTTT
CDR3aa: CASSPGGSPDTQYF

j_gene: TRBJ2-3
v_gene: TRBV12-3/TRBV12-4
d_gene: TRBD2
abundance: few
CDR3nt: TGTGCCAGCAGTCCGGGACTAGCGGGAGTCGGGGCAGATACGCAGTATTTT
CDR3aa: CASSPGLAGVGADTQYF